These T cell receptor beta chains were read from a single sample in a study of spatial heterogeneity in lung cancer. In TCRdb, the 5' RACE reads were re-called with MiXCR into one record per CDR3 protein. The data hold more than 80,000 distinct CDR3 sequences, with over 9.5% observed a single time. Sequencing used PBMCs, obtained at surgery. The receptors were sampled from a male donor with early-stage non-small cell lung cancer. Both conserved end residues are part of each CDR3. The D gene is left open where the match is weak. A row's size may be missing; if present it is once, few, many or a size class.

D gene,V gene,clone size,J gene,CDR3 protein,CDR3 DNA
-,TRBV25-1,-,TRBJ2-3,CASSGIPDTQYF,TGTGCCAGCAGCGGAATCCCAGATACGCAGTATTTT
-,TRBV25-1,few,TRBJ2-7,CASSEFPYEQYF,TGTGCCAGCAGTGAATTCCCCTACGAGCAGTACTTC
-,TRBV6-5,few,TRBJ2-5,CASSYLGQSLGTQYF,TGTGCCAGCAGTTATCTCGGACAGTCCCTCGGGACCCAGTACTTC
-,TRBV6-1,-,TRBJ1-5,CASSERDSNQPQHF,TGTGCCAGCAGTGAACGGGATAGCAATCAGCCCCAGCATTTT
-,TRBV3-1,-,TRBJ2-6,CASNVGANVLTF,TGTGCCAGCAACGTGGGGGCCAACGTCCTGACTTTC
-,TRBV7-9,few,TRBJ2-6,CASSLFLGGANVLTF,TGTGCCAGCAGCTTATTCCTTGGTGGGGCCAACGTCCTGACTTTC
-,TRBV7-9,-,TRBJ1-5,CANSSGQYQPQHF,TGTGCCAACAGCTCAGGACAGTACCAGCCCCAGCATTTT
-,TRBV6-2/TRBV6-3,few,TRBJ1-1,CASSYATGRANTEAFF,TGTGCCAGCAGTTACGCAACAGGGAGGGCGAACACTGAAGCTTTCTTT
-,TRBV20-1,-,TRBJ2-7,CSAAGTPSSYEQYF,TGCAGTGCCGCCGGGACACCGAGCTCCTACGAGCAGTACTTC
-,TRBV10-3,many,TRBJ2-2,CAISDLTENTGELFF,TGTGCCATCAGTGATCTGACAGAGAACACCGGGGAGCTGTTTTTT
-,TRBV10-3,few,TRBJ1-4,CAIRGAGQREKLFF,TGTGCCATCAGGGGAGCAGGCCAAAGGGAAAAACTGTTTTTT
TRBD1,TRBV28,many,TRBJ2-5,CASSLLEGGKETQYF,TGTGCCAGCAGTTTGCTCGAAGGGGGCAAGGAGACCCAGTACTTC
TRBD1,TRBV7-2,-,TRBJ2-5,CASSQNRGQETQYF,TGTGCCAGCAGCCAAAACAGGGGACAAGAGACCCAGTACTTC
-,TRBV20-1,few,TRBJ2-6,CSARDGGKRRSGANVLTF,TGCAGTGCTAGAGATGGTGGCAAGCGACGCTCTGGGGCCAACGTCCTGACTTTC
-,TRBV7-9,-,TRBJ1-2,CASSLVRTDGYTF,TGTGCCAGCAGCTTAGTCAGAACGGATGGCTACACCTTC
TRBD2,TRBV9,few,TRBJ2-7,CASSSLRLAGAYEQYF,TGTGCCAGCAGCTCGCTCAGACTAGCGGGAGCCTACGAGCAGTACTTC
TRBD1,TRBV19,-,TRBJ2-3,CASRTTGGLTDTQYF,TGTGCCAGTAGAACGACAGGGGGCCTGACAGATACGCAGTATTTT
TRBD2,TRBV7-2,few,TRBJ2-7,CASSLDGSGRAYF,TGTGCCAGCAGCTTAGACGGTAGCGGGCGGGCGTACTTC
-,TRBV28,many,TRBJ2-7,CASSLQGGNYEQYF,TGTGCCAGCAGTTTACAGGGGGGAAACTACGAGCAGTACTTC
-,TRBV20-1,few,TRBJ1-2,CSARDHSTNYGYTF,TGCAGTGCTAGAGACCACAGTACTAACTATGGCTACACCTTC
-,TRBV27,few,TRBJ1-6,CASSSGDYNSPLHF,TGTGCCAGCAGTTCCGGGGACTATAATTCACCCCTCCACTTT
-,TRBV14,few,TRBJ2-3,CASSQVLGDTQYF,TGTGCCAGCAGCCAAGTATTGGGAGATACGCAGTATTTT
TRBD2,TRBV6-2/TRBV6-3,few,TRBJ2-2,CASRLRGIGTGELFF,TGTGCCAGCCGACTGCGGGGGATCGGCACCGGGGAGCTGTTTTTT
-,TRBV10-3,few,TRBJ1-1,CAIKTDTNTEAFF,TGTGCCATCAAAACGGACACGAACACTGAAGCTTTCTTT
-,TRBV7-2,few,TRBJ1-1,CASSLGVRAFF,TGTGCCAGCAGCTTAGGAGTCAGAGCTTTCTTT
-,TRBV6-6,-,TRBJ1-1,CASSPPGFTEAFF,TGTGCCAGCAGCCCTCCGGGGTTCACTGAAGCTTTCTTT
-,TRBV7-9,few,TRBJ2-7,CASSSARAYYEQYF,TGTGCCAGCAGCTCGGCCAGAGCCTACTACGAGCAGTACTTC
TRBD2,TRBV7-7,few,TRBJ2-1,CASSIDLAAYNEQFF,TGTGCTAGCAGCATCGATCTAGCGGCGTACAATGAGCAGTTCTTC
-,TRBV3-1,many,TRBJ2-7,CASSRRNYEQYF,TGTGCCAGCAGCCGTCGAAACTACGAGCAGTACTTC
TRBD1,TRBV28,-,TRBJ2-7,CASIGTGKYEQYF,TGTGCCAGCATTGGGACAGGGAAATACGAGCAGTACTTC
TRBD2,TRBV6-6,few,TRBJ2-7,CASASGRAGEQYF,TGTGCCAGCGCTAGCGGGAGGGCGGGTGAGCAGTACTTC
-,TRBV4-3,few,TRBJ2-7,CASSQENGATYEQYF,TGCGCCAGCAGCCAAGAAAACGGGGCGACCTACGAGCAGTACTTC
-,TRBV7-2,-,TRBJ2-2,CASSFSQLNTGELFF,TGTGCCAGCAGCTTTTCACAGCTCAACACCGGGGAGCTGTTTTTT
-,TRBV4-3,few,TRBJ1-5,CASSQEVANQPQHF,TGCGCCAGCAGCCAAGAGGTAGCTAATCAGCCCCAGCATTTT
TRBD1,TRBV28,few,TRBJ2-5,CASSPLRDRHGQGTQYF,TGTGCCAGCAGCCCATTACGGGACAGACACGGTCAAGGGACCCAGTACTTC